The next 10 T cell receptor beta chains were all read from a single sample in a study of vaccination and CD4 T cells after COVID-19. Regarding treatment: approximately nine-day PBMC culture with coronavirus spike peptide pools or control peptides (ViraFEST assay). With the Oncomine TCR Beta short-read assay, DNA from cultured CD4+ T cells was sequenced. Via MiXCR, TCRdb re-called the PCR reads, giving one row per CDR3 protein. The sample holds roughly 16,000 distinct CDR3 sequences; about 53% are singletons and the top ten take 3% to 4.5%. These receptors are not linked to any known antigen. The source was CD4+ T cells from blood, cultured in vitro, collected before SARS-CoV-2 vaccination. The receptors were sampled from a human donor who had recovered from COVID-19.

The chain is built from TRBV9 and TRBJ2-2; 7 bases are shared with TRBD2. In germline, CDR1 is SGDLS, CDR2 YYNGEE. The CDR3 extends over 14 amino acids. The junction had 0 bases not matched to a gene; V was cut back by 3 bases and J by 1 base. CDR3 amino acids: CASSAGGNTGELFF. The CDR3 nucleotides read TGTGCCAGCAGCGCGGGGGGGAACACCGGGGAGCTGTTTTTT. Combining the CDR3 with reference TRBV9 and TRBJ2-2 gives the whole variable domain DSGVTQTPKHLITATGQRVTLRCSPRSGDLSVYWYQQSLDQGLQFLIQYYNGEERAKGNILERFSAQQFPDLHSELNLSSLELGDSALYFCASSAGGNTGELFFGEGSRLTVL.

The rearrangement links TRBV7-9 to TRBJ1-2, with 9 bases that match TRBD1. The CDR3 runs 15 residues. The ends lost 4 bases at V and 3 bases at J; junction bases unmatched: 6. Germline V lookup: CDR1 SEHNR, CDR2 FQNEAQ (reference sequence). The CDR3: CASSSPGQGDYGYTF. The CDR3, as DNA: TGTGCCAGCAGCTCGCCGGGACAGGGAGACTATGGCTACACCTTC. The variable domain in full, completed from reference TRBV7-9 and TRBJ1-2, reads DTGVSQNPRHKITKRGQNVTFRCDPISEHNRLYWYRQTLGQGPEFLTYFQNEAQLEKSRLLSDRFSAERPKGSFSTLEIQRTEQGDSAMYLCASSSPGQGDYGYTFGSGTRLTVV.

Written as DNA, the CDR3 is TGTGCCAGCAGCTCCACGACAGGGAACTATGGCTACACCTTC. Encoded protein: CASSSTTGNYGYTF. The chain couples TRBV7-2 to TRBJ1-2; 7 nucleotides match TRBD1. Germline CDR1 SGHTA, CDR2 FQGNSA. The CDR3 length is 14 residues. V lost 4 bases, J lost 2 bases, and 4 bases stayed unmatched.

The chain uses TRBV9 and TRBJ1-1; D unresolved. The CDR3 spans 15 residues. Germline lookup yields CDR1 SGDLS and CDR2 YYNGEE. Trimming took off 0 bases at V and 2 bases at J, with 11 bases between the two ends. The CDR3 loop reads CASSVEVSLNTEAFF. The CDR3 coding sequence is TGTGCCAGCAGCGTAGAGGTCTCTCTTAACACTGAAGCTTTCTTT.

Only a few counts were recorded for this clonotype. The gene calls are TRBV19 and TRBJ1-5; 8 positions match TRBD1. The germline V gene has CDR1 LNHDA and CDR2 SQIVND (reference sequence). CDR3 size: 16 residues. J gave up 5 bases and V 3 bases, and 9 bases lay outside the gene matches. Here the CDR3 reads CASSMVFDRGHQPQHF. In DNA, the CDR3 is TGTGCCAGTAGTATGGTCTTCGACAGGGGTCATCAGCCCCAGCATTTT.

The chain links TRBV27 to TRBJ2-5; 8 bases fit TRBD2. Looked up from germline, CDR1 is MNHEY and CDR2 is SMNVEV (reference sequence). Germline trimming cut 3 bases from V and 4 bases from J; bases unmatched to any gene: 7. The CDR3 sequence is 15 residues long. The CDR3, as DNA: TGTGCCAGCAGTTTTAGCGGGATTTCTCGAGAGACCCAGTACTTC. This encodes CASSFSGISRETQYF.

The chain has TRBV28 and TRBJ1-2; 11 bases line up with TRBD1. The CDR3 covers 15 residues. J lost 3 bases, V lost 5 bases, and 5 bases had no gene match. CDR1 and CDR2 (germline): MDHEN, SYDVKM. The CDR3 coding sequence is TGTGCCAGCAGTCCAGGACAGGGGGCTTACTATGGCTACACCTTC. Protein sequence: CASSPGQGAYYGYTF.

The chain is built from TRBV10-3 and TRBJ1-2; tentative D call: TRBD1 (5 bases). Trimming removed 8 bases at V and 8 bases at J, with 18 bases between. The CDR3 runs to 13 residues. Germline lookup yields CDR1 ENHRY and CDR2 SYGVKD. In DNA form, the CDR3 reads TGTGCCATCGGTTCCCCGGGGGTGCAGGGCTACACCTTC. Protein: CAIGSPGVQGYTF.

The chain carries TRBV6-1 and TRBJ1-1; D possibly corresponds to TRBD1 (6 bases). The germline V gene encodes CDR1 MNHNS and CDR2 SASEGT. The V end was cut by 6 bases, the J end by 5 bases, with 25 bases between. This CDR3 contains 17 residues. CDR3 DNA sequence: TGTGCCAGCAGAAAAACCTTCGGAACAGGGCCGGGTACTGAAGCTTTCTTT. Translation gives CASRKTFGTGPGTEAFF.

The gene calls are TRBV7-2 and TRBJ2-3; weak D call: TRBD2 (5 bases). V gave up 1 base and J gave up 1 base, with 18 bases separating them. The CDR3 contains 18 residues. In germline, CDR1 is SGHTA, CDR2 FQGNSA. The CDR3 nucleotides read TGTGCCAGCAGCTTAGACGGAGGAGGTCGCATAGGCACAGATACGCAGTATTTT. Protein: CASSLDGGGRIGTDTQYF.